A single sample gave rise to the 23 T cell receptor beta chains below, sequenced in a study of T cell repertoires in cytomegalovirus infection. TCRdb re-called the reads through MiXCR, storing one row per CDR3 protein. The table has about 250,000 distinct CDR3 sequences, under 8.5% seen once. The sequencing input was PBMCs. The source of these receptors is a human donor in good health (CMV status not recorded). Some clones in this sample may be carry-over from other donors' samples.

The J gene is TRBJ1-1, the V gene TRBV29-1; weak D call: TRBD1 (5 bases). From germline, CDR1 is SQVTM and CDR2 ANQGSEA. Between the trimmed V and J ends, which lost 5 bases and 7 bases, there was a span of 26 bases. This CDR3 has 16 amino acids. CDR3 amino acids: CSVSVPGKGRRGEAFF. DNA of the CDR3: TGCAGCGTTTCGGTCCCCGGAAAGGGGCGACGAGGTGAAGCTTTCTTT. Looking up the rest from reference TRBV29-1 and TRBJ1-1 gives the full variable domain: SAVISQKPSRDICQRGTSLTIQCQVDSQVTMMFWYRQQPGQSLTLIATANQGSEATYESGFVIDKFPISRPNLTFSTLTVSNMSPEDSSIYLCSVSVPGKGRRGEAFFGQGTRLTVV.

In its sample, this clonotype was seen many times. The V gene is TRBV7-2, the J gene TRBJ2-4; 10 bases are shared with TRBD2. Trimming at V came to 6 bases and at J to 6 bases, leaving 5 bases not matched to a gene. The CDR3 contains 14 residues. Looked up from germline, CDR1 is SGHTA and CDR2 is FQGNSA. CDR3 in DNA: TGTGCCAGCAGTAACAGCGGGGGGGGAAACATTCAGTACTTC. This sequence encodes CASSNSGGGNIQYF.

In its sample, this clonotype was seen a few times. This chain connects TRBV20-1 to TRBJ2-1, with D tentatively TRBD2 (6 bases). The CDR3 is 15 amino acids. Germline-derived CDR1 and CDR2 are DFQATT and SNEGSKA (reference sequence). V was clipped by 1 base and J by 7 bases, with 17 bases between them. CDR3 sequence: CSARGMAGRANEQFF. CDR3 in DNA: TGCAGTGCTAGAGGAATGGCGGGGAGAGCAAATGAGCAGTTCTTC.

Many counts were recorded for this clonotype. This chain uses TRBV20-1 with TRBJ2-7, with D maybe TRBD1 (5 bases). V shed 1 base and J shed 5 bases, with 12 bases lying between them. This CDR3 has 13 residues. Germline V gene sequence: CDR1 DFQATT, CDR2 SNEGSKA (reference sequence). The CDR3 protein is CSARVRQTNEQYF. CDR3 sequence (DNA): TGCAGTGCTAGAGTCCGACAGACAAACGAGCAGTACTTC.

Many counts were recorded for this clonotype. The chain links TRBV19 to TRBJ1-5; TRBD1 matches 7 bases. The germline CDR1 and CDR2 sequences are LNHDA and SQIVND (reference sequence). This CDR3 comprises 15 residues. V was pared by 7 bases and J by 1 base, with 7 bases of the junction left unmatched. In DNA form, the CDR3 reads TGTGCCAGTAACCCCTTGACAGGGAGCAATCAGCCCCAGCATTTT. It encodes CASNPLTGSNQPQHF.

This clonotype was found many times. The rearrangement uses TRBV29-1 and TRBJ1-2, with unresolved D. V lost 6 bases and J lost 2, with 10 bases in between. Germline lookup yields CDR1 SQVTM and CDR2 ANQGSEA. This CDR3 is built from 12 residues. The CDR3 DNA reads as TGCAGCGTCGGACTGGACAACTATGGCTACACCTTC. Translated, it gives CSVGLDNYGYTF.

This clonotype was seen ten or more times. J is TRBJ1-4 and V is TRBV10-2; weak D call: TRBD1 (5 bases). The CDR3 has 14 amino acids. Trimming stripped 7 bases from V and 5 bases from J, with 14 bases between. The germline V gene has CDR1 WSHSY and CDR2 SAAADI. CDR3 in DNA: TGCGCCAGCACCAGAGCGGGGCGAAATGAAAAACTGTTTTTT. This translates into CASTRAGRNEKLFF.

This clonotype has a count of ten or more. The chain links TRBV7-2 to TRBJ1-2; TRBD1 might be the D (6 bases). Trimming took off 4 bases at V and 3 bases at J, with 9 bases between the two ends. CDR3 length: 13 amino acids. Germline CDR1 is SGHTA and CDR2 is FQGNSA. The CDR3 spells CASSSSGDYGYTF. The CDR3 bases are TGTGCCAGCAGCTCTTCAGGGGACTATGGCTACACCTTC.

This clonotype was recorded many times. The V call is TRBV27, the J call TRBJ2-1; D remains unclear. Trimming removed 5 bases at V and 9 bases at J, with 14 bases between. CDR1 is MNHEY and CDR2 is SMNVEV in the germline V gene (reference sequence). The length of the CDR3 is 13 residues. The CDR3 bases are TGTGCCAGCAGTCCCCCAGCCTCCAGTGAGCAGTTCTTC. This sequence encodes CASSPPASSEQFF.

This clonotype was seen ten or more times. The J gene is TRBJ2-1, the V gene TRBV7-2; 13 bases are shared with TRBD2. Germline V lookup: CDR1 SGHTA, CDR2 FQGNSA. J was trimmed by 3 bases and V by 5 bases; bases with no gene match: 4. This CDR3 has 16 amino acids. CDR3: CASSGTSGGGYNEQFF. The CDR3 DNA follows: TGTGCCAGCAGCGGAACTAGCGGGGGGGGCTACAATGAGCAGTTCTTC.

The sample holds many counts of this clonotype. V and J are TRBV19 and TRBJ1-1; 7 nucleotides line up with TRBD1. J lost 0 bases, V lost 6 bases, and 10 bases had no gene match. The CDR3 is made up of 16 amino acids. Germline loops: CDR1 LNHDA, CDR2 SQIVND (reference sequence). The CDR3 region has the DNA TGTGCCAGTAGCCTCCGGGGAGGGGGCCTGAACACTGAAGCTTTCTTT. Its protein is CASSLRGGGLNTEAFF.

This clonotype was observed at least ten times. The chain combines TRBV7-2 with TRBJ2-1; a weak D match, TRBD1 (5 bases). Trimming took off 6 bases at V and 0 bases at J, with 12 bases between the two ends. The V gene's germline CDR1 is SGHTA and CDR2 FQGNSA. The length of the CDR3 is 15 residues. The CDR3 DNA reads TGTGCCAGCAGTCAAGGGGCTGCCTCCTACAATGAGCAGTTCTTC. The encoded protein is CASSQGAASYNEQFF.

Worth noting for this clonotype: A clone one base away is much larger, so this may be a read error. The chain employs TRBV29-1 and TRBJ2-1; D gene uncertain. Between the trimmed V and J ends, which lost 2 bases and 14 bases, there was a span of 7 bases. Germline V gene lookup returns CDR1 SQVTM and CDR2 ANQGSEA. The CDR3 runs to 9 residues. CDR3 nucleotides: TGCAGCGTTGAAAGAGAGAAGTTCTTC. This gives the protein CSVEREKFF.

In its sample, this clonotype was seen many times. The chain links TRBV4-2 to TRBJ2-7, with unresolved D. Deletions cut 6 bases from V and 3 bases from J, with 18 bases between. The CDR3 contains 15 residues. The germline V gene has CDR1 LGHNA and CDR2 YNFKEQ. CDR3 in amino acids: CASSQRRVDRYEQYF. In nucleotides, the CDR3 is TGTGCCAGCAGTCAAAGACGGGTAGACCGCTACGAGCAGTACTTC.

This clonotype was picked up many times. CDR3 sequence: CASSLRGGDTEAFF. The CDR3 DNA reads TGTGCCAGCAGCTTGAGAGGGGGGGACACTGAAGCTTTCTTT. This chain links TRBV7-2 with TRBJ1-1; maybe TRBD1 (6 bases). Trimming removed 3 bases from V and 3 bases from J, with 11 bases in between. Looked up from germline, CDR1 is SGHTA and CDR2 is FQGNSA. CDR3 length equals 14 residues.

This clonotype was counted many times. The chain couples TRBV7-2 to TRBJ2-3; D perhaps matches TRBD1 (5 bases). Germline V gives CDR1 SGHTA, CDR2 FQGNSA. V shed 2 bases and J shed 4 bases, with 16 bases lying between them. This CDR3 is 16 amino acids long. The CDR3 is CASSLKSWGLADTQYF. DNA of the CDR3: TGTGCCAGCAGCTTAAAGAGTTGGGGCTTGGCAGATACGCAGTATTTT.

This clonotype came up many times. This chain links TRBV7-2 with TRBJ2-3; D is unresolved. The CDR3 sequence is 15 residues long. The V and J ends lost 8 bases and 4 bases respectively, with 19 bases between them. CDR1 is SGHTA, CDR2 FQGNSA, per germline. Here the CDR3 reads CASRLTVSTSDTQYF. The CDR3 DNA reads TGTGCCAGCCGCCTTACGGTTTCTACCTCAGATACGCAGTATTTT.

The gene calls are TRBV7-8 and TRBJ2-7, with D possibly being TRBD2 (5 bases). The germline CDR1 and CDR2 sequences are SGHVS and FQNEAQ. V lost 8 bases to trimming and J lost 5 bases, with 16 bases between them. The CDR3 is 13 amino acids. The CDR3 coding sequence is TGTGCCAGCTTAGAGGGTACTCACAACGAGCAGTACTTC. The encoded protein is CASLEGTHNEQYF.

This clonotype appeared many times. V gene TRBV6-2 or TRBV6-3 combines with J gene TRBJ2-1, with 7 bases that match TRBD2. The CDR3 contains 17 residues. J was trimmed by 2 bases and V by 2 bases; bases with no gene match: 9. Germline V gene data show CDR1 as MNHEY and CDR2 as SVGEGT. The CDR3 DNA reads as TGTGCCAGCAGTTACCCCCAACTGGGGGGGGCCTACAATGAGCAGTTCTTC. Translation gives CASSYPQLGGAYNEQFF.

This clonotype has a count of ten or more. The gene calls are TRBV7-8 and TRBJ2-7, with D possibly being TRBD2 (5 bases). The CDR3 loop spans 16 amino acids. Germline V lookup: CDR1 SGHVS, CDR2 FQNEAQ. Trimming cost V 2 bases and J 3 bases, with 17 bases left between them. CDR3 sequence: CASSLRSLAGYYEQYF. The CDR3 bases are TGTGCCAGCAGCTTACGGTCGCTGGCGGGCTACTACGAGCAGTACTTC.

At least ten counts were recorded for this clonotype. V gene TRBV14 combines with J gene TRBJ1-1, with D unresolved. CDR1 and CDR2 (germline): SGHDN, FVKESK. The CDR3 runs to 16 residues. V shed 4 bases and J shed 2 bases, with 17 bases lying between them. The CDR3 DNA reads TGTGCCAGCAGCCGGACCTGGACCTTTCCAAACACTGAAGCTTTCTTT. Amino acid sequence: CASSRTWTFPNTEAFF.

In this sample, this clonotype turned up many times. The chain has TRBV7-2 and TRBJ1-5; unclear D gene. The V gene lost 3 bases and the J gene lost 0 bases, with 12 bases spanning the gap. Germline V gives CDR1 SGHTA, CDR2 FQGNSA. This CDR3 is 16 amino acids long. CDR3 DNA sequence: TGTGCCAGCAGCTTTGATCGGGGATTTAGCAATCAGCCCCAGCATTTT. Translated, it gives CASSFDRGFSNQPQHF.

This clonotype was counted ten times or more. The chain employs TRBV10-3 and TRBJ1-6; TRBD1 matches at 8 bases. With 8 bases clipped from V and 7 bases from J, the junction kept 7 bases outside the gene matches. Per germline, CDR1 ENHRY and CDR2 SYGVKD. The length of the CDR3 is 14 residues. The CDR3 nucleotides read TGTGCCATCGGTCCACAGGGGGGGAATTCACCCCTCCACTTT. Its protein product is CAIGPQGGNSPLHF.